This T cell receptor (beta chain) comes out of a study of CD8+ T cells in alopecia areata. Treatment described: oral pan-JAK inhibitor, 5-10 mg twice daily. After isolation, RNA underwent reverse transcription to generate cDNA as the sequencing template. Generated by immunoSEQ multiplex PCR, the TCRdb table keeps only in-frame clones and is missing some. Of over 200,000 clones listed, less than 65% are singletons. This CDR3 contains 16 residues. V gave up 3 bases and J gave up 4 bases, with 16 bases separating them. Germline assignment: CDR1 GTSNPN and CDR2 SVGIG (reference sequence). This material consisted of CD4+ T cells sorted from blood, taken at week 4, from a patient treated with tofacitinib. The chain carries TRBV30 and TRBJ1-6; D gene ambiguous. This sequence was found in a human donor with alopecia areata. The CDR3 loop reads CAWSFGGKDYNSPLHF. The DNA of the CDR3 is TGTGCCTGGAGCTTCGGCGGGAAGGATTATAATTCACCCCTCCACTTT.